These T cell receptor beta chains were read from a single sample in a study of beta chain features in type 1 diabetes. The method was immunoSEQ multiplex PCR; TCRdb's version includes in-frame clones alone and lacks a portion of them. The sample gives more than 550,000 clones, roughly an eighth of which show up once; approximately 0.043% is in the top ten. Sequencing input: naive CD4+ T cells from blood. Every receptor here comes from a man between 18 and 29 years old with type 1 diabetes. Both conserved end residues are part of each CDR3. The order of the fields is D gene, clone size, V gene, J gene, CDR3 protein, CDR3 DNA. D genes are given only for firm matches. Some rows have no size entry. The others give once, few or many, or a class for an expanded clone.

D gene: NA; clone size: NA; V gene: TRBV9; J gene: TRBJ2-5; CDR3 protein: CASSINPIGRETQYF; CDR3 DNA: TGTGCCAGCAGCATCAACCCGATCGGCAGGGAGACCCAGTACTTC
D gene: NA; clone size: few; V gene: TRBV29-1; J gene: TRBJ1-1; CDR3 protein: CSVEGAYRSEAFF; CDR3 DNA: TGCAGCGTTGAAGGAGCCTACCGGTCTGAAGCTTTCTTT
D gene: TRBD1; clone size: NA; V gene: TRBV5-1; J gene: TRBJ1-5; CDR3 protein: CASSQGDNQPQHF; CDR3 DNA: TGCGCCAGCAGCCAGGGGGACAATCAGCCCCAGCATTTT
D gene: TRBD1; clone size: NA; V gene: TRBV15; J gene: TRBJ2-7; CDR3 protein: CATSRDRGQFTYEQYF; CDR3 DNA: TGTGCCACCAGCAGAGACCGGGGACAGTTCACCTACGAGCAGTACTTC
D gene: NA; clone size: few; V gene: TRBV18; J gene: TRBJ1-1; CDR3 protein: CASSPGPGDNSFF; CDR3 DNA: TGTGCCAGCTCACCAGGTCCGGGAGACAACTCCTTCTTT
D gene: TRBD1; clone size: few; V gene: TRBV29-1; J gene: TRBJ1-4; CDR3 protein: CSVVPGDSSNEKLFF; CDR3 DNA: TGCAGCGTTGTGCCCGGGGACAGCAGTAATGAAAAACTGTTTTTT
D gene: NA; clone size: NA; V gene: TRBV2; J gene: TRBJ2-3; CDR3 protein: CASSEAPTQGFTQYF; CDR3 DNA: TGTGCCAGCAGTGAAGCCCCCACTCAGGGGTTCACGCAGTATTTT
D gene: TRBD1; clone size: NA; V gene: TRBV6-1; J gene: TRBJ2-7; CDR3 protein: CASSESEFGTGPLF; CDR3 DNA: TGTGCCAGCAGTGAAAGCGAGTTCGGGACAGGGCCCTTATTC
D gene: NA; clone size: NA; V gene: TRBV9; J gene: TRBJ1-2; CDR3 protein: CASSVGVGGTYGYTF; CDR3 DNA: TGTGCCAGCAGCGTAGGAGTAGGGGGAACCTATGGCTACACCTTC
D gene: NA; clone size: few; V gene: TRBV29-1; J gene: TRBJ2-1; CDR3 protein: CSAFYNEQFF; CDR3 DNA: TGCAGCGCCTTTTACAATGAGCAGTTCTTC
D gene: NA; clone size: NA; V gene: TRBV6-5; J gene: TRBJ2-1; CDR3 protein: CASSYSGVDPEQFF; CDR3 DNA: TGTGCCAGCAGTTACTCGGGTGTGGACCCAGAGCAGTTCTTC
D gene: NA; clone size: few; V gene: TRBV19; J gene: TRBJ2-1; CDR3 protein: CATKRPNSYNEQFF; CDR3 DNA: TGTGCCACTAAGCGGCCGAACTCCTACAATGAGCAGTTCTTC
D gene: NA; clone size: NA; V gene: TRBV7-9; J gene: TRBJ2-5; CDR3 protein: CASSFRGGPFGETQYF; CDR3 DNA: TGTGCCAGCAGCTTCCGCGGGGGCCCCTTCGGGGAGACCCAGTACTTC
D gene: NA; clone size: few; V gene: TRBV30; J gene: TRBJ2-7; CDR3 protein: CAWARGWGVSEQYF; CDR3 DNA: TGTGCCTGGGCCAGGGGTTGGGGTGTATCTGAGCAGTACTTC
D gene: NA; clone size: few; V gene: TRBV20-1; J gene: TRBJ2-5; CDR3 protein: CSVFWETQYF; CDR3 DNA: TGCAGCGTCTTTTGGGAGACCCAGTACTTC
D gene: TRBD1; clone size: few; V gene: TRBV7-9; J gene: TRBJ2-2; CDR3 protein: CASRDPGQGNTGELFF; CDR3 DNA: TGTGCCAGCAGGGATCCAGGACAGGGGAACACCGGGGAGCTGTTTTTT
D gene: TRBD2; clone size: NA; V gene: TRBV7-3; J gene: TRBJ2-1; CDR3 protein: CASSPGGTSYNEQFF; CDR3 DNA: TGTGCCAGCAGCCCGGGGGGGACCTCCTACAATGAGCAGTTCTTC
D gene: NA; clone size: few; V gene: TRBV29-1; J gene: TRBJ2-5; CDR3 protein: CSVRQGQETQYF; CDR3 DNA: TGCAGCGTTAGGCAGGGGCAGGAGACCCAGTACTTC
D gene: TRBD1; clone size: few; V gene: TRBV9; J gene: TRBJ1-1; CDR3 protein: CASSVGTGNTEAFF; CDR3 DNA: TGTGCCAGCAGCGTAGGGACAGGGAACACTGAAGCTTTCTTT
D gene: NA; clone size: few; V gene: TRBV15; J gene: TRBJ2-3; CDR3 protein: CAVGRSTDTQYF; CDR3 DNA: TGTGCCGTCGGCCGCAGCACAGATACGCAGTATTTT
D gene: NA; clone size: few; V gene: TRBV30; J gene: TRBJ2-6; CDR3 protein: CAWSARRVSSGANVLTF; CDR3 DNA: TGTGCCTGGAGCGCGAGACGGGTGAGCTCTGGGGCCAACGTCCTGACTTTC
D gene: TRBD1; clone size: NA; V gene: TRBV6-5; J gene: TRBJ1-2; CDR3 protein: CASSLPDRDDGYTF; CDR3 DNA: TGTGCCAGCAGTTTACCAGACAGGGATGATGGCTACACCTTC
D gene: NA; clone size: NA; V gene: TRBV4-1; J gene: TRBJ1-2; CDR3 protein: CASSQDQGLGYTF; CDR3 DNA: TGCGCCAGCAGCCAAGACCAGGGGCTAGGCTACACCTTC
D gene: NA; clone size: NA; V gene: TRBV5-4; J gene: TRBJ2-5; CDR3 protein: CASSRDLQETQYF; CDR3 DNA: TGTGCCAGCAGCAGGGACTTGCAAGAGACCCAGTACTTC
D gene: TRBD2; clone size: NA; V gene: TRBV29-1; J gene: TRBJ2-7; CDR3 protein: CSVESVGGYEQYF; CDR3 DNA: TGCAGCGTTGAATCGGTCGGGGGGTACGAGCAGTACTTC
D gene: NA; clone size: once; V gene: TRBV7-9; J gene: TRBJ2-7; CDR3 protein: CASSRWETEQYF; CDR3 DNA: TGTGCCAGCAGCCGTTGGGAAACCGAGCAGTACTTC
D gene: NA; clone size: NA; V gene: TRBV7-9; J gene: TRBJ2-7; CDR3 protein: CASSLDTQGHYEQYF; CDR3 DNA: TGTGCCAGCAGCTTAGATACTCAGGGTCACTACGAGCAGTACTTC
D gene: TRBD1; clone size: NA; V gene: TRBV7-9; J gene: TRBJ2-7; CDR3 protein: CASSLWQGAPNF; CDR3 DNA: TGTGCCAGCAGCTTATGGCAGGGGGCCCCAAACTTC
D gene: NA; clone size: few; V gene: TRBV23-1; J gene: TRBJ1-4; CDR3 protein: CASSQSRLGNEKLFF; CDR3 DNA: TGCGCCAGCAGTCAATCGCGACTTGGGAATGAAAAACTGTTTTTT
D gene: NA; clone size: NA; V gene: TRBV10-3; J gene: TRBJ2-2; CDR3 protein: CAIETGRSGTGELFF; CDR3 DNA: TGTGCCATCGAGACCGGGCGGTCGGGCACCGGGGAGCTGTTTTTT
D gene: NA; clone size: few; V gene: TRBV27; J gene: TRBJ1-4; CDR3 protein: CASSQGPTNEKLFF; CDR3 DNA: TGTGCCAGCAGTCAGGGTCCAACTAATGAAAAACTGTTTTTT
D gene: NA; clone size: NA; V gene: TRBV29-1; J gene: TRBJ2-1; CDR3 protein: CSVEARVLNEQFF; CDR3 DNA: TGCAGCGTTGAAGCTCGCGTCTTAAATGAGCAGTTCTTC
D gene: NA; clone size: NA; V gene: TRBV5-1; J gene: TRBJ1-2; CDR3 protein: CASSLDPENYGYTF; CDR3 DNA: TGCGCCAGCAGCTTGGACCCGGAAAACTATGGCTACACCTTC
D gene: NA; clone size: NA; V gene: TRBV2; J gene: TRBJ2-1; CDR3 protein: CASSGESENEQFF; CDR3 DNA: TGTGCCAGCAGTGGGGAATCAGAGAATGAGCAGTTCTTC
D gene: NA; clone size: NA; V gene: TRBV28; J gene: TRBJ1-2; CDR3 protein: CASSPTTVMGYTF; CDR3 DNA: TGTGCCAGCAGTCCCACGACAGTGATGGGCTACACCTTC
D gene: NA; clone size: few; V gene: TRBV4-3; J gene: TRBJ2-7; CDR3 protein: CASSQAWPVGSEQYF; CDR3 DNA: TGCGCCAGCAGCCAAGCGTGGCCAGTTGGATCAGAGCAGTACTTC
D gene: NA; clone size: few; V gene: TRBV5-6; J gene: TRBJ1-3; CDR3 protein: CASSLKGGGNTIYF; CDR3 DNA: TGTGCCAGCAGCTTGAAGGGCGGTGGAAACACCATATATTTT
D gene: NA; clone size: NA; V gene: TRBV27; J gene: TRBJ1-2; CDR3 protein: CASRPQGSSGYTF; CDR3 DNA: TGTGCCAGCAGACCACAGGGATCTAGCGGCTACACCTTC
D gene: NA; clone size: few; V gene: TRBV30; J gene: TRBJ1-6; CDR3 protein: CAWSDRGRGYNSPLHF; CDR3 DNA: TGTGCCTGGAGCGATCGCGGCAGGGGCTATAATTCACCCCTCCACTTT
D gene: NA; clone size: NA; V gene: TRBV15; J gene: TRBJ2-5; CDR3 protein: CATSRLPSSGEETQYF; CDR3 DNA: TGTGCCACCAGCAGATTGCCATCTTCGGGGGAAGAGACCCAGTACTTC
D gene: NA; clone size: NA; V gene: TRBV28; J gene: TRBJ2-4; CDR3 protein: CASSSADTGARAKNIQYF; CDR3 DNA: TGTGCCAGCTCATCCGCCGACACGGGGGCTCGAGCCAAAAACATTCAGTACTTC
D gene: NA; clone size: few; V gene: TRBV2; J gene: TRBJ2-5; CDR3 protein: CASSATAYQETQYF; CDR3 DNA: TGTGCCAGCAGTGCGACAGCCTACCAAGAGACCCAGTACTTC
D gene: NA; clone size: few; V gene: TRBV7-9; J gene: TRBJ1-1; CDR3 protein: CASSTGVMNTEAFF; CDR3 DNA: TGTGCCAGTTCAACGGGGGTTATGAACACTGAAGCTTTCTTT
D gene: NA; clone size: NA; V gene: TRBV30; J gene: TRBJ2-2; CDR3 protein: CAWSRGAGELFF; CDR3 DNA: TGTGCCTGGAGTCGTGGCGCCGGGGAGCTGTTTTTT
D gene: TRBD2; clone size: NA; V gene: TRBV5-1; J gene: TRBJ2-3; CDR3 protein: CASSLALAGDLTDTQYF; CDR3 DNA: TGCGCCAGCAGCTTGGCCCTAGCGGGAGATTTGACAGATACGCAGTATTTT
D gene: NA; clone size: few; V gene: TRBV4-1; J gene: TRBJ1-5; CDR3 protein: CASSQVGRGGNQPQHF; CDR3 DNA: TGCGCCAGCAGCCAAGTTGGCCGAGGGGGCAATCAGCCCCAGCATTTT
D gene: NA; clone size: NA; V gene: TRBV6-1; J gene: TRBJ1-2; CDR3 protein: CASSGPERDGYTF; CDR3 DNA: TGTGCCAGCAGCGGTCCCGAGAGGGATGGCTACACCTTC
D gene: NA; clone size: few; V gene: TRBV6-5; J gene: TRBJ2-1; CDR3 protein: CASSYKGRGDNEQFF; CDR3 DNA: TGTGCCAGCAGTTACAAGGGTAGGGGTGACAATGAGCAGTTCTTC